Sequencing of this T cell receptor (beta chain) was carried out in a study of CD8 T cells in Susac syndrome. Sequencing of TCR beta was carried out in blood CD8+ and CD4+ T cells. In contrast to the negatively isolated CD8+ and CD4+ T cells, TEMRA cells were FACS-enriched. Reverse transcription of roughly 0.45 to 1 ug RNA was performed with random hexamers. The CDR3 of TCR beta was amplified by immunoSEQ multiplex PCR across 54 Vbeta and 13 Jbeta. TCRdb reprocessed the immunoSEQ multiplex PCR reads via MiXCR and lists one record per CDR3 protein. The sample holds fewer than 250,000 distinct CDR3 sequences, 90% to 95% seen once. The origin of this receptor is a human donor with multiple sclerosis. The source material was CD8+ T cells from PBMCs.

The CDR3 loop reads CASSSDNSYEQYF. The CDR3 DNA reads TGTGCCAGCAGCTCAGACAACTCCTACGAGCAGTACTTC. The chain has TRBV5-4 and TRBJ2-7; no clear D. Trimming took 3 bases from V and 0 from J, leaving 7 bases between them. Looked up from germline, CDR1 is SGHNT and CDR2 is YYREEE (reference sequence). The CDR3 extends over 13 amino acids.